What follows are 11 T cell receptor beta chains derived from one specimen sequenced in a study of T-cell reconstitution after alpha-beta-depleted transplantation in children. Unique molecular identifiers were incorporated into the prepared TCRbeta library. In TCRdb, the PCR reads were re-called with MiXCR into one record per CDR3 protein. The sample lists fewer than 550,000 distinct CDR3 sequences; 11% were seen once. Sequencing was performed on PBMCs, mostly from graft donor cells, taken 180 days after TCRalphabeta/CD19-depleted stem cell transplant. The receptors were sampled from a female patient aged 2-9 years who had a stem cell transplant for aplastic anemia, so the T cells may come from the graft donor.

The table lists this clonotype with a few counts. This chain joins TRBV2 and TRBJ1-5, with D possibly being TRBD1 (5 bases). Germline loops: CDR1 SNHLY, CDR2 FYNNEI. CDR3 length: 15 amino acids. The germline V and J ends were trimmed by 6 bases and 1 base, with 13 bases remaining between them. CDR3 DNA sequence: TGTGCCAGCAGCCGAGGACATCTGAGCAATCAGCCCCAGCATTTT. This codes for CASSRGHLSNQPQHF.

The CDR3, as DNA: TGTGCCAGCAGCGCTGGGTATAATGAGCAGTTCTTC. Translating it yields CASSAGYNEQFF. This chain uses TRBV9 with TRBJ2-1; D gene ambiguous. Germline V lookup: CDR1 SGDLS, CDR2 YYNGEE. The CDR3 loop spans 12 amino acids. Trimming took 3 bases from V and 7 from J, leaving 8 bases between them.

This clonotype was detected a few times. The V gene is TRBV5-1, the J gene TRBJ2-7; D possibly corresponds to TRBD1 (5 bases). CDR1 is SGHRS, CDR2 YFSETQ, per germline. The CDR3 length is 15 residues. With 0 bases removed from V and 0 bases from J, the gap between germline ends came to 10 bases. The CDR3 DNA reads TGCGCCAGCAGCTTGGAGGGGATTAGCTCCTACGAGCAGTACTTC. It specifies CASSLEGISSYEQYF. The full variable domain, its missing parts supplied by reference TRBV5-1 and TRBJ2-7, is KAGVTQTPRYLIKTRGQQVTLSCSPISGHRSVSWYQQTPGQGLQFLFEYFSETQRNKGNFPGRFSGRQFSNSRSEMNVSTLELGDSALYLCASSLEGISSYEQYFGPGTRLTVT.

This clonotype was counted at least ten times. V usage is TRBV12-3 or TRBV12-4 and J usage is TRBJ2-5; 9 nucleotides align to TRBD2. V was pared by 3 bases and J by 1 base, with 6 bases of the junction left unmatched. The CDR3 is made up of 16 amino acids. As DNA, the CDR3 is TGTGCCAGCAGTTTTCTCCTAGCGGGGTTCCAAGAGACCCAGTACTTC. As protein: CASSFLLAGFQETQYF.

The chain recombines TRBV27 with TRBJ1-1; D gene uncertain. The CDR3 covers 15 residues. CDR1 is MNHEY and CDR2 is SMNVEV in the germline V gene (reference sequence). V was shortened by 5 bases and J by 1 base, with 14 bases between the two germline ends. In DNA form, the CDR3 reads TGTGCCAGCAGTACTCGACCCGGTGGGAACACTGAAGCTTTCTTT. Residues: CASSTRPGGNTEAFF.

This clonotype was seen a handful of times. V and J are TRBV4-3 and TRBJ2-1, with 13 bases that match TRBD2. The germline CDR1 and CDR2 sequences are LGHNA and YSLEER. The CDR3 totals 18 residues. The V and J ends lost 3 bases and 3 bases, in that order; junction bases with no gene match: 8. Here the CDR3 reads CASSQDTGLAGIYNEQFF. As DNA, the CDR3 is TGCGCCAGCAGCCAGGATACGGGACTAGCGGGAATCTACAATGAGCAGTTCTTC.

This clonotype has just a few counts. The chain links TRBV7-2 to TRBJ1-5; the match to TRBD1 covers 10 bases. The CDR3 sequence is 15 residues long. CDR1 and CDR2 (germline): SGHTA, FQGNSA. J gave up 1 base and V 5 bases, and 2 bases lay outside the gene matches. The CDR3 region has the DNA TGTGCCAGCAGCGTGGGACAGGGGAGCAATCAGCCCCAGCATTTT. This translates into CASSVGQGSNQPQHF.

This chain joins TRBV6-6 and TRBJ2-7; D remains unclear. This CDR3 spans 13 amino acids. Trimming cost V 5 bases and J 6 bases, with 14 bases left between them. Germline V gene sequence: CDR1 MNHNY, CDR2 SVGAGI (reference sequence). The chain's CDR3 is CASSVLTWGEQYV. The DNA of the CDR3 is TGTGCCAGCAGTGTACTTACATGGGGCGAGCAGTACGTC.

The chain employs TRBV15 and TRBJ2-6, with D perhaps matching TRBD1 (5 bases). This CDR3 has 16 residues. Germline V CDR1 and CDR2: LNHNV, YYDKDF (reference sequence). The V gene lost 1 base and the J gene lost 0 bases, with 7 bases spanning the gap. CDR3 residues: CATSRGGYSGANVLTF. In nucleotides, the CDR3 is TGTGCCACCAGCAGAGGGGGCTACTCTGGGGCCAACGTCCTGACTTTC.

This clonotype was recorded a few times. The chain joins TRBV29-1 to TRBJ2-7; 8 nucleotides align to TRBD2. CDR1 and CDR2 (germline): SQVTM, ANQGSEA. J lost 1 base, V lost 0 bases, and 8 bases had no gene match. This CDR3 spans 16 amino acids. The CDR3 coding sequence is TGCAGCGTTGAAGATCCGTTAGCGGGACCATCCTACGAGCAGTACTTC. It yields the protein CSVEDPLAGPSYEQYF.

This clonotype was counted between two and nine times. The chain's CDR3 is CASSLFGSPLHF. The CDR3, as DNA: TGTGCCAGCAGTTTATTTGGATCACCCCTCCACTTT. The chain uses TRBV12-3 or TRBV12-4 and TRBJ1-6; no definite D call. The CDR3 spans 12 residues. V shed 2 bases and J shed 10 bases, with 6 bases lying between them.